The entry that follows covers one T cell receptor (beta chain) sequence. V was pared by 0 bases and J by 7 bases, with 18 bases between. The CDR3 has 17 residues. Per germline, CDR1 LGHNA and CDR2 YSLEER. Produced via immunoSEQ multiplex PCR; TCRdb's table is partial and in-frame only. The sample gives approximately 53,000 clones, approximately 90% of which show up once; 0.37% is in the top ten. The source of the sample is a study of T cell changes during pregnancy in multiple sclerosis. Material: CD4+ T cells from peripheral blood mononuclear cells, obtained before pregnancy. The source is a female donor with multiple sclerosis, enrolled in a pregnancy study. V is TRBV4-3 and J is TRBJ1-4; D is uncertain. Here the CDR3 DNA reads TGCGCCAGCAGCCAAGATCTTATAGGGAGCTCCCGTGAAAAACTGTTTTTT. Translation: CASSQDLIGSSREKLFF.